One sample yielded the 32 T cell receptor beta chains listed below, sequenced in a study of T cells in Graves' hyperthyroidism and ophthalmopathy. Amplification targeted TCR beta CDR3 regions from RNA transcripts. During a first-round RT-PCR of the TCR CDR3, the HTBI primer set was used. TCRdb processed the multiplex PCR reads anew with MiXCR; each CDR3 protein has one entry. The table includes under 450,000 distinct CDR3 sequences, roughly a sixth detected once. The sample consisted of blood. The receptor set was obtained from a woman between 25 and 40 years old with Graves' hyperthyroidism that later progressed to Graves' ophthalmopathy.

This clonotype was observed many times. The V call is TRBV6-1, the J call TRBJ2-3; a weak D match, TRBD2 (5 bases). V gave up 8 bases and J gave up 6 bases, with 12 bases separating them. The length of the CDR3 is 12 residues. Germline V gene sequence: CDR1 MNHNS, CDR2 SASEGT. The CDR3 loop is CASGPPGDTQYF. In nucleotides, the CDR3 is TGTGCCAGCGGTCCCCCGGGGGATACGCAGTATTTT.

This clonotype came up many times. V usage is TRBV4-1 and J usage is TRBJ1-1; D unresolved. This CDR3 comprises 14 residues. V shed 4 bases and J shed 3 bases, with 12 bases lying between them. Germline values: CDR1 MGHRA, CDR2 YSYEKL. The CDR3 region has the DNA TGCGCCAGCAGCCCCACCGGACCCGACACTGAAGCTTTCTTT. The encoded protein is CASSPTGPDTEAFF.

This clonotype was observed many times. The chain recombines TRBV11-2 with TRBJ2-1; 11 positions agree with TRBD2. Looked up from germline, CDR1 is SGHAT and CDR2 is FQNNGV. V dropped 5 bases and J dropped 8; count of bases not matched to a gene: 11. This CDR3 contains 16 residues. This CDR3 is CASSPRIAGGRDEQFF. DNA for the CDR3: TGTGCCAGCAGCCCTAGAATAGCGGGGGGGCGTGATGAGCAGTTCTTC. The full variable domain, its missing parts supplied by reference TRBV11-2 and TRBJ2-1, is EAGVAQSPRYKIIEKRQSVAFWCNPISGHATLYWYQQILGQGPKLLIQFQNNGVVDDSQLPKDRFSAERLKGVDSTLKIQPAKLEDSAVYLCASSPRIAGGRDEQFFGPGTRLTVL.

The chain combines TRBV11-3 with TRBJ1-4, with D possibly TRBD1 on 5 matching bases. This CDR3 contains 14 residues. Germline-derived CDR1 and CDR2 are SGHNT and YENEEA. Trimming took off 0 bases at V and 10 bases at J, with 12 bases between the two ends. The CDR3 region is CASSLDPGQPKLFF. The CDR3 DNA reads TGTGCCAGCAGCTTAGATCCAGGGCAGCCAAAACTGTTTTTT.

At least ten counts were recorded for this clonotype. V gene TRBV2 combines with J gene TRBJ2-3; 7 nucleotides agree with TRBD1. The length of the CDR3 is 18 residues. Trimming removed 9 bases from V and 0 bases from J; junction bases left unmatched: 18. Germline V gives CDR1 SNHLY, CDR2 FYNNEI. CDR3 bases: TGTGCCAGAGAGGGGGCAGCGGAGCTGGGGGTTAGCACAGATACGCAGTATTTT. This translates into CAREGAAELGVSTDTQYF.

The genes are TRBV10-3 and TRBJ1-2, with D perhaps TRBD1 (5 bases). The germline V gene has CDR1 ENHRY and CDR2 SYGVKD. CDR3 length equals 18 residues. Trimming cost V 0 bases and J 3 bases, with 20 bases left between them. CDR3 nucleotides: TGTGCCATCAGTGAGTCGGGAAATTTGTTGCAGGGCCACTATGGCTACACCTTC. Amino acid sequence: CAISESGNLLQGHYGYTF.

This clonotype has ten or more counts. The V and J genes are TRBV28 and TRBJ2-1; 10 bases are shared with TRBD2. V was clipped by 2 bases and J by 4 bases; unmatched bases: 14. Germline CDR1 MDHEN, CDR2 SYDVKM. The CDR3 totals 19 residues. The CDR3 region has the DNA TGTGCCAGCAGTTTAGAACGGCTAGCGGGAGCGGGGGCTTACAATGAGCAGTTCTTC. Translating gives CASSLERLAGAGAYNEQFF.

This rearrangement joins TRBV19 to TRBJ1-4, with a tentative D call TRBD1 (6 bases). The CDR3 consists of 15 residues. Germline CDR1 reads LNHDA; CDR2 reads SQIVND (reference sequence). V lost 6 bases, J lost 7 bases, and 18 bases lay in between. CDR3 loop: CASRYREGGREKLFF. The CDR3 DNA follows: TGTGCCAGTAGGTACAGGGAGGGTGGACGTGAAAAACTGTTTTTT. The full variable domain, in which reference TRBV19 and TRBJ1-4 provide the parts outside the CDR3, is DGGITQSPKYLFRKEGQNVTLSCEQNLNHDAMYWYRQDPGQGLRLIYYSQIVNDFQKGDIAEGYSVSREKKESFPLTVTSAQKNPTAFYLCASRYREGGREKLFFGSGTQLSVL.

The chain recombines TRBV6-6 with TRBJ2-3, with TRBD2 as a possible D gene (5 bases). This CDR3 comprises 15 residues. V dropped 0 bases and J dropped 4 bases, with 11 bases sitting between them. In germline, CDR1 is MNHNY, CDR2 SVGAGI (reference sequence). As DNA, the CDR3 is TGTGCCAGCAGTTACTCTGCGGGTTTCGCAGATACGCAGTATTTT. This gives the protein CASSYSAGFADTQYF.

This clonotype was observed at least ten times. The V call is TRBV5-1, the J call TRBJ2-3, with 8 bases aligning to TRBD1. Germline-derived CDR1 and CDR2 are SGHRS and YFSETQ. The CDR3 contains 16 residues. V gave up 4 bases and J gave up 0 bases; unmatched junction bases: 7. Written as DNA, the CDR3 is TGCGCCAGCAGCGCCGGACAGGGATTAAGCACAGATACGCAGTATTTT. This translates into CASSAGQGLSTDTQYF.

Ten or more counts support this clonotype. This CDR3 is CASSLQRDRGSEQYF. DNA for the CDR3: TGTGCCAGCAGCTTACAAAGGGACAGGGGATCCGAGCAGTACTTC. The V call is TRBV7-2, the J call TRBJ2-7; TRBD1 matches at 10 bases. Germline V gene sequence: CDR1 SGHTA, CDR2 FQGNSA. The junction had 7 bases not matched to a gene; V was cut back by 2 bases and J by 6 bases. This CDR3 has 15 amino acids.

This clonotype was seen a handful of times. The chain uses TRBV5-8 and TRBJ2-1; no clear D gene. Trimming removed 4 bases from V and 3 bases from J, with 11 bases in between. The CDR3 spans 14 residues. The V gene's germline CDR1 is SGHTS and CDR2 YDEGEE. The CDR3 region is CASSKAIDYNEQFF. DNA for the CDR3: TGTGCCAGCAGCAAGGCTATTGACTACAATGAGCAGTTCTTC.

This clonotype has a count of ten or more. As DNA, the CDR3 is TGTGCCAGCAGCCAAGTTGGAGTTGGGGATTCACCCCTCCACTTT. It is translated as CASSQVGVGDSPLHF. The chain uses TRBV3-1 and TRBJ1-6; no reliable D call. The V end was cut by 1 base, the J end by 8 bases, with 12 bases between. This CDR3 has 15 residues. The germline V gene has CDR1 LGHDT and CDR2 YNNKEL (reference sequence).

In this sample, this clonotype turned up a few times. The genes are TRBV4-2 and TRBJ2-2, with D uncertain. The ends were cut back, 0 bases at V and 2 bases at J, with 13 bases in the middle. Germline-derived CDR1 and CDR2 are LGHNA and YNFKEQ. This CDR3 has 17 residues. The CDR3 here is CASSQDPVGSNTGELFF. The CDR3 DNA is TGTGCCAGCAGCCAAGATCCAGTGGGGTCAAACACCGGGGAGCTGTTTTTT.

This rearrangement joins TRBV7-2 to TRBJ2-2; 9 bases align to TRBD2. The CDR3 is made up of 16 amino acids. Trimming removed 3 bases from V and 6 bases from J; junction bases left unmatched: 8. The germline CDR1 and CDR2 sequences are SGHTA and FQGNSA. The CDR3 DNA reads TGTGCCAGCAGCTTTTTCACAGCGGGAGGTCCCGGGGAGCTGTTTTTT. Protein sequence: CASSFFTAGGPGELFF.

This clonotype was counted at least ten times. The CDR3 DNA sequence: TGCAGCGTTGGACTAGCGGGAGGGCCGGGAGAGACCCAGTACTTC. This codes for CSVGLAGGPGETQYF. V is TRBV29-1 and J is TRBJ2-5; 14 bases match TRBD2. After removal of 4 bases from V and 4 bases from J, the junction contained 5 bases not matched to a gene. The CDR3 length is 15 residues. CDR1 and CDR2 (germline): SQVTM, ANQGSEA. The whole variable domain, remainder taken from reference TRBV29-1 and TRBJ2-5, is SAVISQKPSRDICQRGTSLTIQCQVDSQVTMMFWYRQQPGQSLTLIATANQGSEATYESGFVIDKFPISRPNLTFSTLTVSNMSPEDSSIYLCSVGLAGGPGETQYFGPGTRLLVL.

The sample holds many counts of this clonotype. The chain uses TRBV7-8 and TRBJ2-5; D may be TRBD1 (6 bases). V was trimmed by 6 bases and J by 4 bases, leaving 9 bases between them. The CDR3 is made up of 12 amino acids. CDR1 and CDR2 from the germline V gene are SGHVS and FQNEAQ. CDR3 nucleotide sequence: TGTGCCAGCAGTACAGGGTCAGAGACCCAGTACTTC. Encoded protein: CASSTGSETQYF.

V is TRBV5-1 and J is TRBJ2-3; TRBD2 is a possible D gene (6 bases). Between the trimmed V and J ends, which lost 1 base and 2 bases, there was a span of 14 bases. Germline CDR1 SGHRS, CDR2 YFSETQ. CDR3 length: 16 amino acids. CDR3 in amino acids: CASSLRIRGITDTQYF. CDR3 in DNA: TGCGCCAGCAGCTTGAGAATCCGCGGGATCACAGATACGCAGTATTTT.

This clonotype appeared once. A much larger clone differs from this one at a single base, so this may be a read error. The chain has TRBV18 and TRBJ2-7; D tentatively reads TRBD1 or TRBD2 (5 bases each). V was shortened by 2 bases and J by 3 bases, with 14 bases between the two germline ends. Per the germline V gene, CDR1 is KGHSH and CDR2 is LQKENI. This CDR3 spans 15 amino acids. This CDR3 reads CASSPGGRANYEQYF. The CDR3, as DNA: TGTGCCAGCTCACCAGGGGGACGGGCGAACTACGAGCAGTACTTC.

This clonotype was counted a few times. The chain links TRBV7-9 to TRBJ1-4, with unresolved D. Deletions cut 1 base from V and 7 bases from J, with 10 bases between. CDR1 and CDR2 from the germline V gene are SEHNR and FQNEAQ (reference sequence). The CDR3 consists of 14 residues. CDR3 sequence: CASSLGTQAEKLFF. The CDR3 DNA reads as TGTGCCAGCAGCTTAGGTACGCAGGCTGAAAAACTGTTTTTT.

The rearrangement links TRBV9 to TRBJ1-4; no clear D. This CDR3 is 14 amino acids long. Trimming removed 5 bases at V and 4 bases at J, with 12 bases between. CDR1 is SGDLS, CDR2 YYNGEE, per germline. The CDR3 nucleotides read TGTGCCAGCAGTGAGACCCTCCGTAATGAAAAACTGTTTTTT. Encoded protein: CASSETLRNEKLFF.

The chain couples TRBV6-1 to TRBJ2-2; a possible D gene is TRBD2 (5 bases). Trimming cost V 2 bases and J 0 bases, with 13 bases left between them. The CDR3 extends over 17 amino acids. Germline lookup yields CDR1 MNHNS and CDR2 SASEGT. In DNA form, the CDR3 reads TGTGCCAGCAGTGAACCGGGCGGACTCGCGAACACCGGGGAGCTGTTTTTT. Protein: CASSEPGGLANTGELFF.

Concerning this clonotype itself: A much larger clonotype is one base distant, so this may be a read error. The chain recombines TRBV5-1 with TRBJ2-7, with a weak D call TRBD1 (5 bases). The CDR3 has 16 amino acids. Germline CDR1 and CDR2: SGHRS and YFSETQ. Here the CDR3 reads CASSLAPVRASYGQYF. CDR3 DNA sequence: TGCGCCAGCAGCTTGGCACCCGTCAGGGCCTCCTACGGGCAGTACTTC.

CDR3: CASSLVTGPATGELFF. The CDR3 DNA is TGTGCCAGCAGCTTAGTAACTGGCCCAGCGACCGGGGAGCTGTTTTTT. The chain joins TRBV11-2 to TRBJ2-2; D is uncertain. V was clipped by 1 base and J by 5 bases, with 14 bases between them. The length of the CDR3 is 16 residues. The germline V gene encodes CDR1 SGHAT and CDR2 FQNNGV.

The sample holds many counts of this clonotype. This sequence joins TRBV19 and TRBJ2-5; 10 nucleotides align to TRBD2. Germline V CDR1 and CDR2: LNHDA, SQIVND (reference sequence). The V gene end was trimmed by 4 bases and the J gene end by 5 bases; junction bases not matched to a gene: 4. The CDR3 contains 14 residues. CDR3 sequence: CASSNLAGVETQYF. Here the CDR3 DNA reads TGTGCCAGTAGTAACCTAGCGGGAGTGGAGACCCAGTACTTC.

This clonotype was seen at least ten times. The chain combines TRBV18 with TRBJ2-1; perhaps D is TRBD1 or TRBD2 (5 bases each). The CDR3 sequence is 16 residues long. V was cut by 5 bases and J by 1 base, with 15 bases left in between. The germline V gene encodes CDR1 KGHSH and CDR2 LQKENI. The CDR3 sequence: CASSSRGAQSYNEQFF. In DNA, the CDR3 is TGTGCCAGCTCATCGAGAGGGGCTCAATCCTACAATGAGCAGTTCTTC.

Ten or more counts support this clonotype. The V call is TRBV6-1, the J call TRBJ1-1, with TRBD1 matching over 8 bases. This CDR3 is built from 14 residues. From germline, CDR1 is MNHNS and CDR2 SASEGT. Trimming cost V 8 bases and J 1 base; bases outside gene matches: 6. CDR3 nucleotide sequence: TGTGCCAGCGAGTGGGGACAGGCGAACACTGAAGCTTTCTTT. Encoded protein: CASEWGQANTEAFF.

The chain recombines TRBV20-1 with TRBJ1-2; D is unclear. Trimming cost V 1 base and J 5 bases, with 11 bases left between them. Germline loops: CDR1 DFQATT, CDR2 SNEGSKA (reference sequence). This CDR3 has 13 residues. The CDR3 loop is CSARAASSYGYTF. The CDR3 DNA follows: TGCAGTGCTAGAGCCGCTAGTTCTTATGGCTACACCTTC.

This clonotype was observed at least ten times. This chain connects TRBV28 to TRBJ1-2, with D possibly matching TRBD1 (5 bases). The CDR3 totals 14 residues. Germline lookup yields CDR1 MDHEN and CDR2 SYDVKM. V was pared by 5 bases and J by 2 bases, with 12 bases between. The chain's CDR3 is CASSAGQTNYGYTF. CDR3 bases: TGTGCCAGCAGTGCGGGGCAGACCAACTATGGCTACACCTTC.

This clonotype has a count of ten or more. This chain joins TRBV5-1 and TRBJ2-1, with 11 bases fitting TRBD2. This CDR3 is built from 14 residues. The V and J ends lost 0 bases and 12 bases, in that order; junction bases with no gene match: 5. Germline loops: CDR1 SGHRS, CDR2 YFSETQ. Written as DNA, the CDR3 is TGCGCCAGCAGCTTGGGAACTAGCGGGGGAGTGCAGTTCTTC. Its translation is CASSLGTSGGVQFF.

This clonotype was detected many times. This chain links TRBV19 with TRBJ2-1; D possibly uses TRBD1 or TRBD2 (9 bases each). The CDR3 length is 16 residues. Germline V CDR1 and CDR2: LNHDA, SQIVND (reference sequence). Trimming pared 2 bases from V and 7 bases from J, leaving 18 bases between. In nucleotides, the CDR3 is TGTGCCAGTAGTATATTTTCTAGCGGGACAGGGAATGAGCAGTTCTTC. Protein sequence: CASSIFSSGTGNEQFF.

In its sample, this clonotype was seen many times. This chain connects TRBV19 to TRBJ2-7; tentatively, D is TRBD1 (6 bases). The V gene lost 6 bases and the J gene lost 2 bases, with 11 bases spanning the gap. This CDR3 has 13 residues. Per germline, CDR1 LNHDA and CDR2 SQIVND (reference sequence). CDR3 sequence reads: CASSQDRTYEQYF. CDR3 sequence (DNA): TGTGCCAGTAGCCAAGACAGGACCTACGAGCAGTACTTC.